Below are 21 T cell receptor beta chains sequenced from a single sample in a study of cytomegalovirus exposure and HLA in healthy donors. A multiplex PCR was run with 60 Vbeta primers and 13 Jbeta primers. Assay: immunoSEQ multiplex PCR; the TCRdb copy retains only in-frame clones and omits some. The data show some 150,000 clones, with roughly 77% seen just once and 7.5% to 9% held by the top ten. The sequencing sample was made of PBMCs. The receptors were gathered from a man aged 25 to 45 in good health and CMV-seropositive.

This chain joins TRBV28 and TRBJ1-2; D remains unclear. V gave up 5 bases and J gave up 6 bases, with 13 bases separating them. The CDR3 loop spans 13 amino acids. Germline lookup yields CDR1 MDHEN and CDR2 SYDVKM. The CDR3 region is CASSATVIDGYTF. The DNA of the CDR3 is TGTGCCAGCAGTGCCACAGTGATCGATGGCTACACCTTC.

This clone was seen only once. V is TRBV28 and J is TRBJ2-7; 8 nucleotides align to TRBD1. The CDR3 sequence is 16 residues long. Trimming cost V 4 bases and J 1 base; bases outside gene matches: 9. Germline CDR1 reads MDHEN; CDR2 reads SYDVKM. The CDR3 spells CASSSTPRTGSYEQYF. CDR3 nucleotide sequence: TGTGCCAGCAGTTCGACCCCGCGGACAGGGTCCTACGAGCAGTACTTC.

V and J are TRBV6-1 and TRBJ1-1, with 10 bases aligning to TRBD1. Germline-derived CDR1 and CDR2 are MNHNS and SASEGT. V shed 2 bases and J 4 bases; nucleotides not matched to a gene: 4. This CDR3 is built from 15 residues. CDR3 bases: TGTGCCAGCAGTGAACATGGACAGGGGGGCACTGAAGCTTTCTTT. It translates to CASSEHGQGGTEAFF.

This rearrangement joins TRBV23-1 to TRBJ2-2, with 11 bases aligning to TRBD1. TRBV23-1 is given ORF status, its function remaining uncertain. J gave up 6 bases and V 8 bases, and 20 bases lay outside the gene matches. The CDR3 contains 19 residues. CDR3 sequence reads: CASSHGAPGQGVGAGELFF. The CDR3 nucleotides are TGCGCCAGCTCCCACGGGGCCCCGGGACAGGGGGTTGGGGCCGGGGAGCTGTTTTTT.

The chain couples TRBV27 to TRBJ1-1; D gene uncertain. This CDR3 spans 15 amino acids. Trimming pared 5 bases from V and 5 bases from J, leaving 18 bases between. CDR1 and CDR2 from the germline V gene are MNHEY and SMNVEV (reference sequence). The CDR3 coding sequence is TGTGCCAGCAGTACGAAGACTCCTCCGAGGACTGAAGCTTTCTTT. Translation gives CASSTKTPPRTEAFF.

The chain couples TRBV19 to TRBJ2-1; 9 bases map to TRBD2. The CDR3 is 15 residues long. Germline trimming cut 1 base from V and 8 bases from J; bases unmatched to any gene: 6. Germline V lookup: CDR1 LNHDA, CDR2 SQIVND (reference sequence). The chain's CDR3 is CASSIGSGGAHEQFF. In DNA, the CDR3 is TGTGCCAGTAGTATAGGTAGCGGGGGAGCCCATGAGCAGTTCTTC.

The V gene is TRBV5-1, the J gene TRBJ1-6; 7 bases map to TRBD1. The V and J ends lost 0 bases and 7 bases, in that order; junction bases with no gene match: 4. This CDR3 region has 15 residues. The V gene's germline CDR1 is SGHRS and CDR2 YFSETQ. The CDR3 sequence: CASSLGGTANSPLHF. The CDR3 nucleotides read TGCGCCAGCAGCTTGGGCGGGACAGCAAATTCACCCCTCCACTTT.

This clone was counted once. The chain has TRBV30 and TRBJ2-7, with TRBD2 matching 14 bases. The CDR3 is 13 residues long. Trimming at V came to 8 bases and at J to 0 bases, leaving 0 bases not matched to a gene. CDR1 GTSNPN and CDR2 SVGIG come from the germline V gene (reference sequence). CDR3 region: CAGTSGSSYEQYF. The DNA of the CDR3 is TGTGCCGGGACTAGCGGGAGCTCCTACGAGCAGTACTTC.

The V and J genes are TRBV7-2 and TRBJ2-7; TRBD2 aligns across 14 bases. This CDR3 is built from 16 residues. With V trimmed by 5 bases and J by 3 bases, 6 bases remained unmatched. Germline V gene data show CDR1 as SGHTA and CDR2 as FQGNSA. The CDR3 is CASSPRTSGGSYEQYF. The CDR3 DNA sequence: TGTGCCAGCAGCCCCAGGACTAGCGGGGGGAGCTACGAGCAGTACTTC.

This chain connects TRBV6-4 to TRBJ2-3; 11 nucleotides align to TRBD2. Germline assignment: CDR1 MRHNA and CDR2 SNTAGT. J was trimmed by 0 bases and V by 2 bases; bases with no gene match: 22. This CDR3 region has 23 residues. The CDR3, as DNA: TGTGCCAGCAGTGACGGTCGTAGGGGCCTAGCGGGGGGCTATCACACTAGCACAGATACGCAGTATTTT. It is translated as CASSDGRRGLAGGYHTSTDTQYF.

This clone showed up just once. The chain carries TRBV30 and TRBJ2-1; 7 bases fit TRBD1. Trimming removed 2 bases from V and 6 bases from J; junction bases left unmatched: 10. Germline V gives CDR1 GTSNPN, CDR2 SVGIG (reference sequence). The CDR3 has 15 amino acids. In nucleotides, the CDR3 is TGTGCCTGGAGTTGGTCAGGGGGTCATGGCAATGAGCAGTTCTTC. This translates into CAWSWSGGHGNEQFF.

The chain combines TRBV6-4 with TRBJ2-1; 12 bases fit TRBD2. The CDR3 is made up of 15 amino acids. The V and J ends lost 5 bases and 9 bases, in that order; junction bases with no gene match: 8. The V gene's germline CDR1 is MRHNA and CDR2 SNTAGT. In DNA form, the CDR3 reads TGTGCCAGCAGTCCGACTAGCGGGAGCTTTAGTGAGCAGTTCTTC. It translates to CASSPTSGSFSEQFF.

This chain joins TRBV27 and TRBJ2-1, with 8 bases aligning to TRBD2. Losses at the gene ends were 7 bases for V and 6 bases for J; bases not matched to a gene: 8. This CDR3 contains 14 residues. Germline CDR1 MNHEY, CDR2 SMNVEV (reference sequence). Written as DNA, the CDR3 is TGTGCCAGCAATCTAGCGGGCGGGATCAATGAGCAGTTCTTC. Residues: CASNLAGGINEQFF.

This chain joins TRBV9 and TRBJ2-2; 7 bases line up with TRBD2. Germline values: CDR1 SGDLS, CDR2 YYNGEE. Trimming took 0 bases from V and 5 from J; bases not matched to a gene: 4. This CDR3 is 15 amino acids long. CDR3 loop: CASSVGGRGTGELFF. The DNA of the CDR3 is TGTGCCAGCAGCGTAGGAGGGAGGGGAACCGGGGAGCTGTTTTTT.

CDR3 sequence (DNA): TGCGCCAGCAGTGAGAGGACTAGCGGCGAGCAGTACTTC. This translates into CASSERTSGEQYF. This sequence joins TRBV10-1 and TRBJ2-7, with 10 nucleotides matching TRBD2. With 2 bases clipped from V and 6 bases from J, the junction kept 1 base outside the gene matches. The germline V gene encodes CDR1 WNHNN and CDR2 SYGVQD (reference sequence). The CDR3 has 13 amino acids.

The chain links TRBV5-1 to TRBJ1-6; 10 positions agree with TRBD1. CDR1 is SGHRS, CDR2 YFSETQ, per germline. CDR3 length: 16 amino acids. Trimming took 4 bases from V and 14 from J; bases not matched to a gene: 15. The CDR3 DNA follows: TGCGCCAGCAGCCGTGGACAGGGGGTACCCCCTACGACCCTCCACTTT. This sequence encodes CASSRGQGVPPTTLHF.

The rearrangement links TRBV2 to TRBJ2-3; D possibly corresponds to TRBD2 (6 bases). The CDR3 extends over 13 amino acids. In germline, CDR1 is SNHLY, CDR2 FYNNEI. V was cut by 7 bases and J by 2 bases, with 10 bases left in between. CDR3 DNA: TGTGCCAGCAACCGGGGGACCACAGATACGCAGTATTTT. This gives the protein CASNRGTTDTQYF.

This clone was counted a few times. This sequence joins TRBV2 and TRBJ1-1; no firm D call. V was shortened by 0 bases and J by 5 bases, with 10 bases between the two germline ends. Per the germline V gene, CDR1 is SNHLY and CDR2 is FYNNEI. This CDR3 comprises 14 residues. CDR3 sequence: CASSEALRFTEAFF. As DNA, the CDR3 is TGTGCCAGCAGTGAAGCGCTACGGTTTACTGAAGCTTTCTTT. Drawing the rest from reference TRBV2 and TRBJ1-1, the complete variable domain is EPEVTQTPSHQVTQMGQEVILRCVPISNHLYFYWYRQILGQKVEFLVSFYNNEISEKSEIFDDQFSVERPDGSNFTLKIRSTKLEDSAMYFCASSEALRFTEAFFGQGTRLTVV.

The chain couples TRBV2 to TRBJ2-1; D remains ambiguous. In germline, CDR1 is SNHLY, CDR2 FYNNEI. The CDR3 is 12 residues long. Trimming stripped 6 bases from V and 9 bases from J, with 12 bases between. The DNA of the CDR3 is TGTGCCAGCAGCGGTATAGTGAGTGAGCAGTTCTTC. Its translation: CASSGIVSEQFF.

This chain joins TRBV15 and TRBJ1-1; possibly TRBD1 for D (5 bases). The CDR3 runs 13 residues. Germline CDR1 and CDR2: LNHNV and YYDKDF (reference sequence). V lost 1 base and J lost 5, with 8 bases in between. The DNA of the CDR3 is TGTGCCACCAGCAGAGTGACAGCGACTGAAGCTTTCTTT. It yields the protein CATSRVTATEAFF.

The gene calls are TRBV6-6 and TRBJ2-4; D ambiguous. This CDR3 contains 16 residues. V lost 1 base and J lost 5, with 15 bases in between. CDR1 is MNHNY, CDR2 SVGAGI, per germline (reference sequence). In nucleotides, the CDR3 is TGTGCCAGCAGTTACTTAGGAGCCCTGCGTCAAAACATTCAGTACTTC. Its translation: CASSYLGALRQNIQYF.